This TCR beta chain was sequenced for a study of blood T cell repertoires in COVID-19. Study at large: Acute and convalescent COVID-19 specimens originated in the United States, Italy and Spain. The cDNA or gDNA used as material had been derived from T cells, B-cell-depleted T cells, or PBMCs.

The CDR3 is made up of 17 amino acids. V lost 7 bases, J lost 0 bases, and 20 bases lay in between. Germline CDR1 reads MGHRA; CDR2 reads YSYEKL. How the authors handled the data: By means of reference gene primer amplification, nucleated cell counts were estimated. The protocol was immunoSEQ multiplex PCR, while the TCRdb copy is restricted to in-frame clones and leaves out a portion. V, J and clone size reflect that table, while D and trimming were determined from the DNA. The profile shows some 64,000 clones, about 70% of them singletons. Sequenced input: peripheral blood. The sequence derives from a human donor in a cohort sampled during active COVID-19. The chain recombines TRBV4-1 with TRBJ2-3, with D possibly being TRBD1 (6 bases). The CDR3 sequence is CASKPRPMRGSTDTQYF. CDR3 nucleotide sequence: TGCGCCAGCAAGCCGAGACCGATGAGGGGGAGCACAGATACGCAGTATTTT.